Listed here are 15 T cell receptor beta chains from one sample, sequenced in a study of siplizumab effects on memory and regulatory T cells. Using immunoSEQ multiplex PCR, the repertoire was profiled, and TCRdb retains in-frame clones only, with some absent. Of approximately 68,000 clones in the sample, about 90% are singletons; the top ten hold over 25%. Input material: CD8+ T cells sorted from blood. These receptors were taken from a human donor in good health.

The chain recombines TRBV12-5 with TRBJ1-3; no reliable D call. The CDR3 covers 14 residues. Trimming stripped 3 bases from V and 3 bases from J, with 9 bases between. Germline V lookup: CDR1 LGHNT, CDR2 FRNRAP. The DNA of the CDR3 is TGTGCTAGTGGTTTAGGGCAGCTTGGAAACACCATATATTTT. Protein: CASGLGQLGNTIYF.

J is TRBJ2-7 and V is TRBV2; a weak D match, TRBD2 (6 bases). Trimming removed 10 bases from V and 0 bases from J, with 13 bases in between. From germline, CDR1 is SNHLY and CDR2 FYNNEI. This CDR3 contains 13 residues. The CDR3 protein is CATTGRGSYEQYF. The CDR3 nucleotides are TGTGCCACCACGGGGCGGGGCTCCTACGAGCAGTACTTC.

The CDR3 protein is CASSLDGAGGLYEQYF. CDR3 nucleotide sequence: TGTGCCAGCAGCTTGGATGGGGCAGGGGGCCTTTACGAGCAGTACTTC. The V call is TRBV5-6, the J call TRBJ2-7; 8 positions match TRBD1. The CDR3 is 16 amino acids. J gave up 4 bases and V 0 bases, and 9 bases lay outside the gene matches. In germline, CDR1 is SGHDT, CDR2 YYEEEE.

The chain joins TRBV6-1 to TRBJ1-1; no clear D. Germline CDR1 MNHNS, CDR2 SASEGT. CDR3 length equals 12 residues. Trimming removed 6 bases from V and 0 bases from J, with 5 bases in between. CDR3 loop: CASRQLNTEAFF. The DNA of the CDR3 is TGTGCCAGCAGACAGTTGAACACTGAAGCTTTCTTT.

CDR3 coding DNA: TGTGCCAGTAGCCTCGGGACAGCCTACGAGCAGTACTTC. It yields the protein CASSLGTAYEQYF. The chain is built from TRBV19 and TRBJ2-7; 7 bases align to TRBD1. Germline values: CDR1 LNHDA, CDR2 SQIVND (reference sequence). The CDR3 is 13 amino acids. Trimming removed 6 bases from V and 2 bases from J; junction bases left unmatched: 4. The full variable domain, in which reference TRBV19 and TRBJ2-7 provide the parts outside the CDR3, is DGGITQSPKYLFRKEGQNVTLSCEQNLNHDAMYWYRQDPGQGLRLIYYSQIVNDFQKGDIAEGYSVSREKKESFPLTVTSAQKNPTAFYLCASSLGTAYEQYFGPGTRLTVT.

The V call is TRBV10-3, the J call TRBJ2-7; 9 bases fit TRBD2. The CDR3 is 15 residues long. CDR1 is ENHRY, CDR2 SYGVKD, per germline. The J segment lost 2 bases and the V segment lost 3 bases, leaving 5 bases of the junction unmatched. In DNA form, the CDR3 reads TGTGCCATCAGTGACCTGCGGGAGGGTACCTACGAGCAGTACTTC. It specifies CAISDLREGTYEQYF.

The genes are TRBV19 and TRBJ2-1; TRBD2 aligns across 8 bases. The CDR3 consists of 15 residues. Unmatched junction bases numbered 8, after V lost 1 base and J lost 9 bases. Germline lookup yields CDR1 LNHDA and CDR2 SQIVND (reference sequence). CDR3 protein: CASSIVGFLAGEQFF. DNA of the CDR3: TGTGCCAGTAGTATAGTTGGGTTCCTAGCGGGTGAGCAGTTCTTC. The full variable domain, rest sourced from reference TRBV19 and TRBJ2-1, is DGGITQSPKYLFRKEGQNVTLSCEQNLNHDAMYWYRQDPGQGLRLIYYSQIVNDFQKGDIAEGYSVSREKKESFPLTVTSAQKNPTAFYLCASSIVGFLAGEQFFGPGTRLTVL.

The table lists this clone with a count of one. The chain couples TRBV7-2 to TRBJ1-1, with a tentative D call TRBD1 (6 bases). The germline V gene encodes CDR1 SGHTA and CDR2 FQGNSA. V lost 4 bases, J lost 4 bases, and 13 bases lay in between. This CDR3 is built from 14 residues. The CDR3 loop is CASSSYREITEAFF. The CDR3 DNA reads as TGTGCCAGCAGCTCGTACAGGGAAATCACTGAAGCTTTCTTT.

The chain employs TRBV5-5 and TRBJ2-1; D remains ambiguous. Germline-derived CDR1 and CDR2 are SGHKS and YYEKEE (reference sequence). V lost 1 base, J lost 4 bases, and 12 bases lay in between. This CDR3 contains 15 residues. The CDR3 region is CASSLSRTTYNEQFF. The CDR3 DNA reads as TGTGCCAGCAGCTTGAGCCGGACCACTTACAATGAGCAGTTCTTC.

The table lists this clone with a few counts. V gene TRBV7-9 combines with J gene TRBJ2-7; 10 bases line up with TRBD1. This CDR3 is 17 amino acids long. Germline lookup yields CDR1 SEHNR and CDR2 FQNEAQ (reference sequence). Trimming removed 0 bases from V and 5 bases from J; junction bases left unmatched: 10. The CDR3 loop is CASSLARGTGAFHEQYF. CDR3 DNA sequence: TGTGCCAGCAGCTTAGCCCGAGGGACAGGGGCCTTCCACGAGCAGTACTTC. Supplemented by reference TRBV7-9 and TRBJ2-7, the full variable domain reads DTGVSQNPRHKITKRGQNVTFRCDPISEHNRLYWYRQTLGQGPEFLTYFQNEAQLEKSRLLSDRFSAERPKGSFSTLEIQRTEQGDSAMYLCASSLARGTGAFHEQYFGPGTRLTVT.

The chain couples TRBV6-6 to TRBJ2-5, with TRBD2 matching 8 bases. Germline loops: CDR1 MNHNY, CDR2 SVGAGI (reference sequence). J was trimmed by 4 bases and V by 4 bases; bases with no gene match: 11. The CDR3 has 16 amino acids. The CDR3: CASSWTASGRVETQYF. Here the CDR3 DNA reads TGTGCCAGCAGTTGGACGGCGAGCGGGAGAGTAGAGACCCAGTACTTC.

The V gene is TRBV6-1, the J gene TRBJ1-5; the D gene is possibly TRBD1 (5 bases). The germline V gene has CDR1 MNHNS and CDR2 SASEGT. The CDR3 spans 14 residues. V lost 8 bases and J 6 bases, leaving 17 bases between the germline ends. The chain's CDR3 is CASRRGDEAQPQHF. CDR3 bases: TGTGCCAGCCGTCGCGGGGACGAGGCTCAGCCCCAGCATTTT.

V is TRBV4-2 and J is TRBJ1-2, with D perhaps matching TRBD1 (5 bases). This CDR3 region has 16 residues. The V and J ends lost 5 bases and 4 bases respectively, with 20 bases between them. CDR1 and CDR2 (germline): LGHNA, YNFKEQ. CDR3 sequence (DNA): TGTGCCAGCAGCAGTTTTCGACAGTCCCATATCTATGGCTACACCTTC. Encoded protein: CASSSFRQSHIYGYTF.

CDR3 nucleotides: TGCGCCAGCAGCCAAGACCCAGCGGGGGGTGCTGAGCAGTTCTTC. As protein: CASSQDPAGGAEQFF. The J gene is TRBJ2-1, the V gene TRBV4-1, with 9 positions matching TRBD2. The CDR3 is made up of 15 amino acids. Germline lookup yields CDR1 MGHRA and CDR2 YSYEKL. Trimming took 0 bases from V and 9 from J; bases not matched to a gene: 6.

The rearrangement joins TRBV19 to TRBJ2-7, with a possible D match to TRBD1 (6 bases). V lost 4 bases and J 7 bases, leaving 20 bases between the germline ends. The CDR3 runs to 15 residues. Germline V gene lookup returns CDR1 LNHDA and CDR2 SQIVND (reference sequence). For the CDR3, the DNA is TGTGCCAGTAGTAAGGCCGCAGGGGTTGTACGTGAGCAGTACTTC. Protein sequence: CASSKAAGVVREQYF.